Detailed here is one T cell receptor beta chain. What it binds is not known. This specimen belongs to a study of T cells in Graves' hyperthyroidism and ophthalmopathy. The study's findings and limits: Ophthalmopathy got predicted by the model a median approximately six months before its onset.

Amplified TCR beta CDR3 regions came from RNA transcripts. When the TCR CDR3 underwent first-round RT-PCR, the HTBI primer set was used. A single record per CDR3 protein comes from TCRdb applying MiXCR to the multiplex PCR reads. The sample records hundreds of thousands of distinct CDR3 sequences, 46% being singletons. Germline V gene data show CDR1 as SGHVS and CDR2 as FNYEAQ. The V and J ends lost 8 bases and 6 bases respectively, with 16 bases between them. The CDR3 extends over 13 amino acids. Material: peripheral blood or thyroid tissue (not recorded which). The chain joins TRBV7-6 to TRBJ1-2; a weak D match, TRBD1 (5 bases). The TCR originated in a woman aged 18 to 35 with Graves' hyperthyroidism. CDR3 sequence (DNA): TGTGCCAGCTCACAACAGAAAGGGGATGGCTACACCTTC. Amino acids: CASSQQKGDGYTF.